This is a list of T cell receptor beta chains from one sample in a study of T cell changes during pregnancy in multiple sclerosis. Clones were read by immunoSEQ multiplex PCR, and TCRdb kept only the in-frame ones, dropping some. This table holds tens of thousands of clones, around 90% found once. This sample comprised peripheral blood, obtained after pregnancy. Receptors originate from a female donor in good health, enrolled as a control in a pregnancy study. CDR3s include the opening cysteine and the closing phenylalanine or tryptophan. D genes are given only for firm matches. Where a row states a size, it is once, few, many or the class of an expanded clone; other rows omit it.

>-|TRBV18|TRBJ1-1|-
TGTGCCAGCTCACGGGGTAGGGGGAACACTGAAGCTTTCTTT
CASSRGRGNTEAFF
>few|TRBV7-9|TRBJ1-6|-
TGTGCCAGCAGCCTCCGCGGTCTCACCAATTCACCCCTCCACTTT
CASSLRGLTNSPLHF
>-|TRBV7-8|TRBJ1-2|-
TGTGCCAGCAGCCGTCGCCCCGACGGGAACTATGGCTACACCTTC
CASSRRPDGNYGYTF
>-|TRBV6-1|TRBJ1-2|TRBD1
TGTGCCAGCAGTGGTCGGGGACAGGATAACTATGGCTACACCTTC
CASSGRGQDNYGYTF
>-|TRBV7-9|TRBJ1-4|-
TGTGCCAGCAGCCGGACAGCAGTTAACGATGAAAAACTGTTTTTT
CASSRTAVNDEKLFF
>-|TRBV6-4|TRBJ1-1|TRBD1
TGTGCCAGCAGTGCCGGGACAGGGGGAGGTGAAGCTTTCTTT
CASSAGTGGGEAFF
>-|TRBV5-1|TRBJ2-1|-
TGCGCCAGCACCCGAACTAGACTCGATGAGCAGTTCTTC
CASTRTRLDEQFF
>once|TRBV15|TRBJ2-7|TRBD1
TGTGCCACTCAAGACCTGGACAGGGACCACGAGCAGTACTTC
CATQDLDRDHEQYF
>-|TRBV5-1|TRBJ2-7|-
TGCGCCAGCAGCTGGGGGCCCGGGCGAGGCTCCTACGAGCAGTACTTC
CASSWGPGRGSYEQYF
>-|TRBV6-5|TRBJ1-1|-
TGTGCCAGCAGTTCTCCAAGGGAGGACACTGAAGCTTTCTTT
CASSSPREDTEAFF
>-|TRBV5-8|TRBJ2-3|-
TGTGCCAGCAGCTTCGGACTCGGCACAGATACGCAGTATTTT
CASSFGLGTDTQYF
>few|TRBV4-1|TRBJ1-1|TRBD1
TGCGCCAGCAGCCAAGACCAGGGGGACAGGGGGAGACCCAAAGCTTTCTTT
CASSQDQGDRGRPKAFF
>-|TRBV7-9|TRBJ1-2|-
TGTGCCAGCAGCTTAGGCGTGGTTCCCTATGGCTACACCTTC
CASSLGVVPYGYTF
>-|TRBV7-8|TRBJ1-1|-
TGTGCCAGCAGCGCAGACTCGGTGCACGCTGAAGCTTTCTTT
CASSADSVHAEAFF
>-|TRBV6-1|TRBJ2-6|-
TGTGCCAGCAGTAAGGGGACTGGGGCCAACGTCCTGACTTTC
CASSKGTGANVLTF
>-|TRBV5-1|TRBJ2-5|TRBD2
TGCGCCAGCAGCTTGGTGGTAGCGGGGGAATATGGGGAGACCCAGTACTTC
CASSLVVAGEYGETQYF
>-|TRBV7-2|TRBJ2-7|TRBD2
TGTGCCACTAAGGAGGGCGGGAGCCCCTACGAGCAGTACTTC
CATKEGGSPYEQYF
>-|TRBV7-2|TRBJ1-5|-
TGTGCCAGCAGCTTAGTAGGGGAATACAATCAGCCCCAGCATTTT
CASSLVGEYNQPQHF
>-|TRBV7-2|TRBJ2-7|TRBD2
TGTGCCAGCAGCGCTCTAGCGGGAGTTTACGAGCAGTACTTC
CASSALAGVYEQYF
>few|TRBV19|TRBJ2-7|TRBD1
TGTGCCAGTAGTACGACAGGGAACTCCTACGAGCAGTACTTC
CASSTTGNSYEQYF
>once|TRBV7-8|TRBJ2-2|TRBD1
TGTGCCAGCAGCTCACTCTCCGGGACAGGGAACACCGGGGAGCTGTTTTTT
CASSSLSGTGNTGELFF
>-|TRBV15|TRBJ2-5|TRBD2
TGTGCCACCGGGGAAGCGGGGGCGGCGGAAGAGACCCAGTACTTC
CATGEAGAAEETQYF
>-|TRBV4-1|TRBJ1-1|-
TGCGCCAGCAGCCAAGATGCGGTACGTAGGTCCACTGAAGCTTTCTTT
CASSQDAVRRSTEAFF
>-|TRBV27|TRBJ2-2|-
TGTGCCAGCAGTCTTCACTATTATAACACCGGGGAGCTGTTTTTT
CASSLHYYNTGELFF
>-|TRBV7-6|TRBJ1-1|-
TGTGCCAGCAGCCCTCGACGGGTGGACACTGAAGCTTTCTTT
CASSPRRVDTEAFF
>-|TRBV30|TRBJ1-4|-
TGTGCCTGGAGTGGTTCAGTGCATGAAAAACTGTTTTTT
CAWSGSVHEKLFF
>-|TRBV28|TRBJ2-3|TRBD2
TGTGCCAGCAGCCGGGGGACTAGCGGGGATCTCACAGATACGCAGTATTTT
CASSRGTSGDLTDTQYF
>-|TRBV5-1|TRBJ1-2|TRBD1
TGCGCCAGCAGCCAGGGACAGTCTTCGGTTGGCTACACCTTC
CASSQGQSSVGYTF
>-|TRBV9|TRBJ2-7|TRBD1
TGTGCCAGCAGCGCCCGAGCCGGGACAGGGCCGGGCTACGAGCAGTACTTC
CASSARAGTGPGYEQYF
>once|TRBV4-1|TRBJ1-5|-
TGCGCCAGCAGCCAAGGTGCAGGGGTCCTCAATCAGCCCCAGCATTTT
CASSQGAGVLNQPQHF
>-|TRBV5-1|TRBJ2-1|TRBD2
TGCGCCAGTGTACGGGAGGGTGGAAATGAGCAGTTCTTC
CASVREGGNEQFF
>-|TRBV28|TRBJ1-1|-
TGTGCCAGCAGTTTAGGTGGCAGGCAGAACACTGAAGCTTTCTTT
CASSLGGRQNTEAFF
>-|TRBV5-1|TRBJ2-5|TRBD2
TGCGCCAGCAGCTTGGAGGACGGGGGGGAGACCCAGTACTTC
CASSLEDGGETQYF
>-|TRBV10-1|TRBJ2-5|TRBD1
TGCGCCAGCAGGGGGGACAGCCAAGAGACCCAGTACTTC
CASRGDSQETQYF
>-|TRBV28|TRBJ2-7|-
TGTGCCAGCACATCCGGAGGAAGCGCTTATTACGAGCAGTACTTC
CASTSGGSAYYEQYF
>-|TRBV5-6|TRBJ1-2|-
TGTGCCAGCAGCTTGTCCCGTTTGGGAGAAAGGCGCTATGGCTACACCTTC
CASSLSRLGERRYGYTF
>-|TRBV6-5|TRBJ1-4|-
TGTGCCACCAGGGCCCGCCGAGGAAGCAAGGAAAAACTGTTTTTT
CATRARRGSKEKLFF
>-|TRBV2|TRBJ2-1|-
TGTGCCAGCAGTGTCGTTGGGGCCTCCTACAATGAGCAGTTCTTC
CASSVVGASYNEQFF
>-|TRBV7-2|TRBJ2-7|-
TGTGCCAGCAGCTTAGCAGGAGGGGGGACAGCCTATTTCTACGAGCAGTACTTC
CASSLAGGGTAYFYEQYF
>-|TRBV7-6|TRBJ2-1|-
TGTGCCAGCAGCCCCGTCCCGGACTTCCGCTCCTACAATGAGCAGTTCTTC
CASSPVPDFRSYNEQFF
>-|TRBV15|TRBJ1-4|-
TGTGCCACCAGCATGCGCGGGGCCCTTAATGAAAAACTGTTTTTT
CATSMRGALNEKLFF